These T cell receptor beta chains were read from a single sample in a study of T cell responses to AZD1222 COVID-19 vaccine. Libraries were prepared by immunoSEQ multiplex PCR; TCRdb keeps only in-frame clonotypes and omits some of them. In the table there are some 100,000 clones, about 90% of which are singletons. The sample consisted of peripheral blood, taken on day 0 of AZD1222 vaccination. These receptors were collected from an adult in good health. Each CDR3 is given with its conserved first and last residue. A D gene is named only where the DNA matches it firmly. A row's size may be missing; if present it is once, few, many or a size class.

d_call j_call v_call clone_size cdr3_aa cdr3_nt
- TRBJ1-2 TRBV6-5 - CASSYGGSPYGYTF TGTGCCAGCAGTTACGGTGGCAGCCCGTATGGCTACACCTTC
- TRBJ2-2 TRBV30 - CAWSAPPPGELFF TGTGCCTGGAGTGCACCCCCTCCCGGGGAGCTGTTTTTT
- TRBJ1-1 TRBV19 - CASSLRGTEAFF TGTGCCAGTAGCCTGAGGGGCACTGAAGCTTTCTTT
- TRBJ1-4 TRBV29-1 - CSVGAVGGEKLFF TGCAGCGTTGGAGCCGTAGGGGGTGAAAAACTGTTTTTT
- TRBJ2-5 TRBV7-2 - CASSLIFQETQYF TGTGCCAGCAGCCTCATTTTCCAAGAGACCCAGTACTTC
- TRBJ2-3 TRBV24-1 - CATSDSSDTQYF TGTGCCACCAGTGATTCTTCAGATACGCAGTATTTT
- TRBJ2-3 TRBV9 - CASSVSSRGTDTQYF TGTGCCAGCAGCGTATCATCCAGGGGTACAGATACGCAGTATTTT
- TRBJ1-5 TRBV6-2/TRBV6-3 - CASSYAALNQPQHF TGTGCCAGCAGTTACGCTGCCCTCAATCAGCCCCAGCATTTT
- TRBJ2-1 TRBV4-1 - CASSLTGLDNEQFF TGCGCCAGCAGCCTAACCGGGCTAGACAATGAGCAGTTCTTC
TRBD2 TRBJ2-5 TRBV14 - CASSQTSGLAIGTQYF TGTGCCAGCAGCCAAACGAGCGGACTAGCCATCGGGACCCAGTACTTC
- TRBJ1-2 TRBV3-1/TRBV3-2 few CASSQVASTNLYGYTF TGTGCCAGCAGCCAAGTAGCGTCGACAAACCTCTATGGCTACACCTTC
- TRBJ2-6 TRBV2 once CASGLESGANVLTF TGTGCCAGCGGCCTCGAGTCGGGGGCCAACGTCCTGACTTTC
- TRBJ2-7 TRBV6-1 - CASSDRLGGNEQYF TGTGCCAGCAGTGACAGACTCGGAGGGAACGAGCAGTACTTC